Listed below are T cell receptor beta chains from one sample, sequenced in a study of blood T cell repertoires in COVID-19. Produced via immunoSEQ multiplex PCR; TCRdb's table is partial and in-frame only. Found here are over 250,000 clones, more than 85% of them singletons; the top ten hold around 10%. What was sequenced was PBMCs or T cells enriched from blood (not recorded which). These receptors originate from a man aged 35 to 55 who had recovered from COVID-19. The CDR3 runs from the conserved cysteine through the conserved F or W. Each record gives: clone size, V gene, J gene, D gene, CDR3 protein, CDR3 DNA. The D gene is left open where the match is weak. Some rows mark clone size as missing; the rest say once, few, many or name a class of expanded clone.

>.|TRBV3-1/TRBV3-2|TRBJ1-1|.
CASSGTGTEAFF
TGTGCCAGCAGCGGCACAGGGACTGAAGCTTTCTTT
>.|TRBV10-2|TRBJ1-2|TRBD1
CATTTGNYGYTF
TGCGCCACGACGACAGGGAACTATGGCTACACCTTC
>.|TRBV9|TRBJ1-6|TRBD1
CASSATGGFNSPLHF
TGTGCCAGCAGCGCGACAGGGGGCTTTAATTCACCCCTCCACTTT
>.|TRBV30|TRBJ2-1|.
CAWARAYNEQFF
TGTGCCTGGGCCAGGGCCTACAATGAGCAGTTCTTC
>.|TRBV5-1|TRBJ1-1|.
CASSRPGQNTEAFF
TGCGCCAGCAGCCGTCCGGGACAGAACACTGAAGCTTTCTTT
>.|TRBV19|TRBJ2-7|TRBD1
CASSMTGGSGEQYF
TGTGCCAGTAGTATGACAGGGGGATCAGGGGAGCAGTACTTC
>.|TRBV4-3|TRBJ1-1|.
CASSQRQRTEAFF
TGCGCCAGCAGCCAAAGACAGCGCACTGAAGCTTTCTTT
>many|TRBV5-4|TRBJ2-2|.
CASSFDMQGTGELFF
TGTGCCAGCAGCTTTGACATGCAAGGCACCGGGGAGCTGTTTTTT
>.|TRBV7-2|TRBJ2-7|TRBD2
CASSVNSGSSYEQYF
TGTGCCAGCAGCGTTAATAGCGGGAGCTCCTACGAGCAGTACTTC
>.|TRBV6-5|TRBJ2-5|TRBD2
CANQDGLAGVKTQYF
TGTGCCAACCAGGATGGACTAGCGGGGGTAAAGACCCAGTACTTC
>.|TRBV7-3|TRBJ2-3|.
CASSLNYFADTQYF
TGTGCCAGCAGCTTAAATTACTTTGCAGATACGCAGTATTTT
>few|TRBV19|TRBJ1-5|TRBD1
CASTRDRAAPNYSNQPQHF
TGTGCCAGTACCCGGGACAGGGCGGCCCCGAATTATAGCAATCAGCCCCAGCATTTT
>.|TRBV5-1|TRBJ1-2|.
CASSLVGGESDGYTF
TGCGCCAGCAGCTTGGTGGGAGGGGAATCAGATGGCTACACCTTC
>.|TRBV18|TRBJ1-1|TRBD1
CASSIQRDRAWLDTEAFF
TGTGCCAGCTCAATTCAACGGGACAGGGCTTGGTTGGACACTGAAGCTTTCTTT
>.|TRBV10-3|TRBJ2-5|.
CAISGGETQYF
TGTGCCATCAGTGGAGGAGAGACCCAGTACTTC
>.|TRBV9|TRBJ1-6|TRBD1
CASSGGQGAPNSPLHF
TGTGCCAGCAGCGGGGGACAGGGGGCACCTAATTCACCCCTCCACTTT
>once|TRBV9|TRBJ2-3|TRBD2
CASSVASGISTDTQYF
TGTGCCAGCAGCGTTGCTAGCGGGATCAGCACAGATACGCAGTATTTT
>.|TRBV5-1|TRBJ2-7|TRBD1
CASSGPGTGGSYEQYF
TGCGCCAGCAGCGGGCCAGGGACAGGGGGCTCTTACGAGCAGTACTTC